These 7 T cell receptor beta chains came from one sample sequenced in a study of T cells in Graves' hyperthyroidism and ophthalmopathy. From RNA transcripts, TCR beta CDR3 regions were amplified. Carried out on the TCR CDR3, a first-round RT-PCR used the HTBI primer set. TCRdb used MiXCR to reprocess the multiplex PCR reads, holding one entry per CDR3 protein. Of hundreds of thousands of distinct CDR3 sequences listed, less than 25% are singletons. Source material: blood. These receptors all come from a young man with Graves' ophthalmopathy.

In its sample, this clonotype was seen many times. This chain connects TRBV7-9 to TRBJ1-1, with unresolved D. From germline, CDR1 is SEHNR and CDR2 FQNEAQ (reference sequence). This CDR3 has 16 amino acids. Trimming shortened V by 1 base and J by 1 base, and 13 bases separated the two germline ends. The CDR3 here is CASSLVSGPQNTEAFF. CDR3 nucleotide sequence: TGTGCCAGCAGCTTAGTGTCCGGACCGCAGAACACTGAAGCTTTCTTT.

The CDR3 is CASSRQRTSGVSTGPEQFF. The CDR3 coding sequence is TGTGCCAGCAGTCGCCAGCGGACTAGCGGGGTATCTACCGGTCCTGAGCAGTTCTTC. The rearrangement uses TRBV6-1 and TRBJ2-1; 12 bases align to TRBD2. V was pared by 5 bases and J by 9 bases, with 20 bases of the junction left unmatched. Germline assignment: CDR1 MNHNS and CDR2 SASEGT. This CDR3 has 19 amino acids.

This clonotype was picked up a small number of times. J is TRBJ2-1 and V is TRBV27; TRBD1 aligns across 8 bases. The CDR3 is made up of 16 amino acids. J gave up 8 bases and V 1 base, and 10 bases lay outside the gene matches. The germline V gene encodes CDR1 MNHEY and CDR2 SMNVEV (reference sequence). For the CDR3, the DNA is TGTGCCAGCAGTTTATTGGGGACAGGAGGGCCGGATGAGCAGTTCTTC. This codes for CASSLLGTGGPDEQFF.

Concerning this clonotype: Its ends do not fully match the called genes, so a read error is possible. This sequence joins TRBV12-3 or TRBV12-4 and TRBJ2-7; possibly TRBD1 or TRBD2 for D (5 bases each). This CDR3 is 13 amino acids long. CDR3 loop: CASGSGRSYEQCF. The CDR3 DNA follows: TGTGCCAGCGGATCGGGACGGAGCTACGAGCAGTGCTTC.

The chain carries TRBV28 and TRBJ2-7; D uncertain. Germline values: CDR1 MDHEN, CDR2 SYDVKM. The V end was cut by 5 bases, the J end by 3 bases, with 14 bases between. This CDR3 is built from 14 residues. The CDR3 reads CASSPPPFHYEQYF. As DNA, the CDR3 is TGTGCCAGCAGTCCCCCTCCCTTTCACTACGAGCAGTACTTC.

This clonotype was observed at least ten times. The chain employs TRBV14 and TRBJ2-1, with TRBD2 identical over 13 bases. Per germline, CDR1 SGHDN and CDR2 FVKESK. The CDR3 covers 17 residues. V was pared by 7 bases and J by 5 bases, with 11 bases of the junction left unmatched. CDR3 sequence reads: CASNQGRGLAGDNEQFF. The CDR3 DNA is TGTGCCAGCAACCAGGGTCGAGGACTAGCGGGAGACAATGAGCAGTTCTTC.

This clonotype was found many times. The rearrangement uses TRBV12-3 or TRBV12-4 and TRBJ1-5, with TRBD1 identical over 8 bases. The V and J ends lost 1 base and 6 bases, in that order; junction bases with no gene match: 11. CDR3 size: 17 residues. The CDR3 nucleotides are TGTGCCAGCAGTTTAGATACCGGGACAGGCTCATCTCAGCCCCAGCATTTT. This encodes CASSLDTGTGSSQPQHF.